A selection of T cell receptor beta chains follows, all from one sample in a study of blood T cell repertoires in COVID-19. The data were produced by immunoSEQ multiplex PCR, yet TCRdb's version contains in-frame clones alone and is incomplete. The sample has about 29,000 clones; 86% are singletons. The sample taken for sequencing was peripheral blood. These receptors all stem from a human donor with active COVID-19. The donor label of this sample is uncertain. The CDR3 runs from the conserved cysteine through the conserved F or W. Each record gives: J gene, clone size, V gene, CDR3 protein. Not all rows give a size; the values are once, few, many and, for expanded clones, a class.

J gene: TRBJ2-5
clone size: -
V gene: TRBV18
CDR3 protein: CASRPTGSQETQYF

J gene: TRBJ1-2
clone size: -
V gene: TRBV5-4
CDR3 protein: CASSLAVGTGTHYGYTF

J gene: TRBJ1-6
clone size: -
V gene: TRBV5-3
CDR3 protein: CARSLKQGATYNSPLHF

J gene: TRBJ1-4
clone size: -
V gene: TRBV27
CDR3 protein: CASTKLREKLFF

J gene: TRBJ2-7
clone size: once
V gene: TRBV7-9
CDR3 protein: CASGGQGNEQYF

J gene: TRBJ2-5
clone size: -
V gene: TRBV3-1/TRBV3-2
CDR3 protein: CASSQSEREYF

J gene: TRBJ2-1
clone size: -
V gene: TRBV7-3
CDR3 protein: CASSPSRDSTYNEQFF

J gene: TRBJ1-1
clone size: -
V gene: TRBV27
CDR3 protein: CASSLGQGFRTEAFF

J gene: TRBJ1-1
clone size: -
V gene: TRBV7-3
CDR3 protein: CASSLGMNTEAFF

J gene: TRBJ2-7
clone size: -
V gene: TRBV5-1
CDR3 protein: CASSSGLAGGSPYEQYF

J gene: TRBJ1-1
clone size: -
V gene: TRBV27
CDR3 protein: CAGRGRWNTEAFF

J gene: TRBJ2-3
clone size: -
V gene: TRBV6-6
CDR3 protein: CASSGTVSTDTQYF

J gene: TRBJ1-1
clone size: once
V gene: TRBV18
CDR3 protein: CASSPQGAGGNTEAFF

J gene: TRBJ2-7
clone size: once
V gene: TRBV7-3
CDR3 protein: CASSLSGGTGFHEQYF

J gene: TRBJ2-3
clone size: -
V gene: TRBV9
CDR3 protein: CASSLAPSSTDTQYF

J gene: TRBJ1-6
clone size: -
V gene: TRBV5-1
CDR3 protein: CASSLEGAKNSPLHF

J gene: TRBJ1-1
clone size: -
V gene: TRBV5-1
CDR3 protein: CASRGTVWSTEAFF

J gene: TRBJ2-3
clone size: -
V gene: TRBV19
CDR3 protein: CASSGTSGFTDTQYF

J gene: TRBJ2-1
clone size: -
V gene: TRBV10-2
CDR3 protein: CASRGGAYNEQFF

J gene: TRBJ1-6
clone size: once
V gene: TRBV4-1
CDR3 protein: CASSQEPAQGGSPLHF

J gene: TRBJ2-7
clone size: few
V gene: TRBV15
CDR3 protein: CATSRPTGGAYEQYF

J gene: TRBJ2-7
clone size: -
V gene: TRBV29-1
CDR3 protein: CSVLGQGYEQYF

J gene: TRBJ1-1
clone size: once
V gene: TRBV6-5
CDR3 protein: CASKGDVRGTEAFF

J gene: TRBJ1-6
clone size: -
V gene: TRBV9
CDR3 protein: CASSEGGQGNSPLHF

J gene: TRBJ1-2
clone size: -
V gene: TRBV10-3
CDR3 protein: CANHGTDGYTF

J gene: TRBJ2-1
clone size: -
V gene: TRBV6-5
CDR3 protein: CASSQRLYNEQFF

J gene: TRBJ2-7
clone size: once
V gene: TRBV27
CDR3 protein: CASSSWGGGNYEQYF

J gene: TRBJ1-4
clone size: -
V gene: TRBV15
CDR3 protein: CATSREDTGTGGAVQEKLFF

J gene: TRBJ2-1
clone size: -
V gene: TRBV9
CDR3 protein: CASSAGQGTYNEQFF

J gene: TRBJ2-6
clone size: -
V gene: TRBV2
CDR3 protein: CASSNGLAGTGANVLTF

J gene: TRBJ2-3
clone size: -
V gene: TRBV9
CDR3 protein: CASSQTGTIGDTQYF

J gene: TRBJ1-6
clone size: -
V gene: TRBV28
CDR3 protein: CASSFPVPGNSPLHF

J gene: TRBJ2-5
clone size: -
V gene: TRBV6-5
CDR3 protein: CASSYSRGYQETQYF

J gene: TRBJ2-7
clone size: few
V gene: TRBV18
CDR3 protein: CASSPSYAGYEQYF

J gene: TRBJ1-1
clone size: -
V gene: TRBV9
CDR3 protein: CASSVGDRLNTEAFF

J gene: TRBJ2-5
clone size: -
V gene: TRBV4-1
CDR3 protein: CASSPAGTASVETQYF

J gene: TRBJ2-1
clone size: -
V gene: TRBV6-5
CDR3 protein: CASFRLTGSSEQFF